This T cell receptor (beta chain) was found in a study of blood T cell repertoires in COVID-19. Looking at the study overall: COVID-19 samples collected from the United States, Italy and Spain covered acute and convalescent phases. From T cells, B-cell-depleted T cells, or PBMCs came the material, which was cDNA or gDNA.

In germline, CDR1 is SNHLY, CDR2 FYNNEI. The CDR3 covers 14 residues. Trimming took off 8 bases at V and 0 bases at J, with 10 bases between the two ends. As handled by the study authors: Estimates of nucleated cell counts were drawn from the amplification of reference gene primers. Libraries were prepared by immunoSEQ multiplex PCR; TCRdb keeps only in-frame clonotypes and omits some of them. Clone size and the V and J calls come from that table; the DNA yielded D and trimming. The sample has around 100,000 clones, around 85% seen once. The rearrangement uses TRBV2 and TRBJ2-2; possibly TRBD1 for D (5 bases). The receptor comes from a human donor in a cohort sampled during active COVID-19. Sequenced input: peripheral blood. CDR3 DNA sequence: TGTGCCAGCGGGGCGTGGTCGAACACCGGGGAGCTGTTTTTT. Amino acid sequence: CASGAWSNTGELFF.